The 21 T cell receptor beta chains below come from one sample, sequenced in a study of shared clonotypes between healthy human individuals. Using immunoSEQ multiplex PCR, the repertoire was profiled, and TCRdb retains in-frame clones only, with some absent. The profile shows some 2 million clones, over 85% of them singletons. CD45RO-negative, CCR7-positively selected cells formed the naive CD8 fraction, excluding terminally differentiated effector memory CD45RA+ cells. Input material: naive CD8+ T cells sorted from blood. These receptors all come from a man between 18 and 35 years old in good health.

The chain couples TRBV5-5 to TRBJ1-1; D might be TRBD1 (6 bases). Germline CDR1 reads SGHKS; CDR2 reads YYEKEE (reference sequence). Trimming shortened V by 0 bases and J by 4 bases, and 10 bases separated the two germline ends. The CDR3 extends over 14 amino acids. This chain's CDR3 is CASSLGGPGTEAFF. The CDR3 bases are TGTGCCAGCAGCTTGGGGGGGCCGGGCACTGAAGCTTTCTTT.

As to this clone: Other DNA sequences in this sample translate to the same CDR3. The chain uses TRBV30 and TRBJ1-1; TRBD1 might be the D (6 bases). Germline V CDR1 and CDR2: GTSNPN, SVGIG (reference sequence). The CDR3 runs to 13 residues. The V end lost 0 bases, the J end lost 3 bases, and 8 bases lay between the germline ends. The CDR3 spells CAWSVQGHTEAFF. CDR3 DNA: TGTGCCTGGAGTGTACAGGGCCACACTGAAGCTTTCTTT.

The CDR3, as DNA: TGTGCCAGCAGTCCAAACCCCGGGGGACAGGGGAAATCTCCCCTCCACTTT. Amino acids: CASSPNPGGQGKSPLHF. J is TRBJ1-6 and V is TRBV27; the match to TRBD1 covers 10 bases. With V trimmed by 5 bases and J by 13 bases, 17 bases remained unmatched. The CDR3 is made up of 17 amino acids. The germline V gene encodes CDR1 MNHEY and CDR2 SMNVEV (reference sequence).

The chain couples TRBV27 to TRBJ2-7, with D perhaps matching TRBD1 (6 bases). The CDR3 totals 15 residues. Germline CDR1 and CDR2: MNHEY and SMNVEV (reference sequence). V dropped 4 bases and J dropped 3 bases, with 16 bases sitting between them. In DNA form, the CDR3 reads TGTGCCAGCAGTTCCCGGGACACTGGGGACTACGAGCAGTACTTC. It yields the protein CASSSRDTGDYEQYF.

V usage is TRBV10-1 and J usage is TRBJ2-3, with a weak D call TRBD1 (6 bases). The CDR3 consists of 15 residues. With 3 bases removed from V and 2 bases from J, the gap between germline ends came to 12 bases. Germline values: CDR1 WNHNN, CDR2 SYGVQD (reference sequence). The CDR3 spells CASSDWAGDTDTQYF. DNA for the CDR3: TGCGCCAGCAGTGATTGGGCAGGGGACACAGATACGCAGTATTTT.

The V gene is TRBV19, the J gene TRBJ1-2, with 7 bases aligning to TRBD1. The CDR3 runs to 15 residues. V was pared by 5 bases and J by 0 bases, with 6 bases of the junction left unmatched. The germline gives CDR1 LNHDA, CDR2 SQIVND (reference sequence). The CDR3, as DNA: TGTGCCAGTAGTCTGGGACAGTTAGCTAACTATGGCTACACCTTC. It codes for CASSLGQLANYGYTF.

The chain has TRBV5-4 and TRBJ2-7; unclear D gene. The germline V gene has CDR1 SGHNT and CDR2 YYREEE (reference sequence). The CDR3 consists of 15 residues. V was shortened by 2 bases and J by 2 bases, with 14 bases between the two germline ends. The CDR3 DNA is TGTGCCAGCAGCTTTTACGGAGCACCTACCTACGAGCAGTACTTC. The encoded protein is CASSFYGAPTYEQYF.

The CDR3 region is CASTAFGATSGEHNEQFF. CDR3 sequence (DNA): TGTGCCAGCACCGCCTTCGGGGCGACTAGCGGGGAACACAATGAGCAGTTCTTC. The rearrangement links TRBV25-1 to TRBJ2-1; the match to TRBD2 covers 11 bases. V shed 7 bases and J 5 bases; nucleotides not matched to a gene: 16. The CDR3 is 18 amino acids. The germline gives CDR1 MGHDK, CDR2 SYGVNS. Supplemented by reference TRBV25-1 and TRBJ2-1, the full variable domain reads EADIYQTPRYLVIGTGKKITLECSQTMGHDKMYWYQQDPGMELHLIHYSYGVNSTEKGDLSSESTVSRIRTEHFPLTLESARPSHTSQYLCASTAFGATSGEHNEQFFGPGTRLTVL.

V usage is TRBV7-9 and J usage is TRBJ2-7; 7 positions match TRBD1. V trimming: 9 bases; J trimming: 7 bases; junction bases outside the gene matches: 6. From germline, CDR1 is SEHNR and CDR2 FQNEAQ (reference sequence). The CDR3 contains 11 residues. As DNA, the CDR3 is TGTGCCAGTACCAAGACAGGGGAGCAGTACTTC. As protein: CASTKTGEQYF.

This rearrangement joins TRBV13 to TRBJ1-6; D gene uncertain. Germline assignment: CDR1 PRHDT and CDR2 FYEKMQ (reference sequence). The V and J ends lost 1 base and 7 bases respectively, with 8 bases between them. The CDR3 extends over 14 amino acids. CDR3 sequence reads: CASSLEPGNSPLHF. The CDR3 nucleotides read TGTGCCAGCAGCTTAGAGCCCGGGAATTCACCCCTCCACTTT.

The chain uses TRBV6-5 and TRBJ1-2, with TRBD1 identical over 7 bases. V shed 8 bases, J shed 7 bases, and the junction held 4 bases outside the gene matches. The CDR3 runs to 11 residues. CDR1 and CDR2 (germline): MNHEY, SVGAGI. This CDR3 reads CASEGAFGYTF. The CDR3, as DNA: TGTGCCAGCGAGGGGGCGTTTGGCTACACCTTC.

The chain employs TRBV27 and TRBJ2-2; D perhaps matches TRBD2 (6 bases). Trimming left V 2 bases short and J 6 bases short, with 13 bases between. Germline loops: CDR1 MNHEY, CDR2 SMNVEV (reference sequence). This CDR3 spans 15 amino acids. The CDR3 coding sequence is TGTGCCAGCAGTTTAATTCCCGGGGACTCCGGGGAGCTGTTTTTT. Translating gives CASSLIPGDSGELFF.

This clone was observed a single time. This chain uses TRBV27 with TRBJ2-4; 14 bases match TRBD2. Looked up from germline, CDR1 is MNHEY and CDR2 is SMNVEV (reference sequence). Losses at the gene ends were 5 bases for V and 7 bases for J; bases not matched to a gene: 25. The CDR3 length is 22 residues. This CDR3 reads CASSTRAQGLAGGPIQRNIQYF. Here the CDR3 DNA reads TGTGCCAGCAGTACCCGCGCCCAAGGACTAGCGGGGGGCCCCATCCAACGTAACATTCAGTACTTC.

V and J are TRBV9 and TRBJ2-7; D is ambiguous. This CDR3 has 15 amino acids. Germline CDR1 is SGDLS and CDR2 is YYNGEE. V was shortened by 2 bases and J by 5 bases, with 17 bases between the two germline ends. The CDR3 nucleotides are TGTGCCAGCAGCGTCTCAGGCCTAAGCTGGGACGAGCAGTACTTC. This encodes CASSVSGLSWDEQYF.

The CDR3 region has the DNA TGCGCCAGCAGCCAAGAATGGTGGGGGGCGAACACTGAAGCTTTCTTT. It codes for CASSQEWWGANTEAFF. The chain couples TRBV4-1 to TRBJ1-1, with TRBD1 as a possible D gene (6 bases). Per germline, CDR1 MGHRA and CDR2 YSYEKL. Trimming took 0 bases from V and 1 from J, leaving 12 bases between them. CDR3 length: 16 amino acids.

V usage is TRBV5-6 and J usage is TRBJ1-1; D not certain. The CDR3 has 13 amino acids. The V and J ends lost 2 bases and 1 base respectively, with 6 bases between them. Germline V CDR1 and CDR2: SGHDT, YYEEEE. For the CDR3, the DNA is TGTGCCAGCAGCTTATATTCGAACACTGAAGCTTTCTTT. Amino acids: CASSLYSNTEAFF.

The V gene is TRBV5-1, the J gene TRBJ2-5; TRBD1 is a possible D gene (6 bases). The CDR3 has 15 residues. Trimming removed 0 bases from V and 11 bases from J, with 20 bases in between. Germline CDR1 SGHRS, CDR2 YFSETQ. CDR3 nucleotide sequence: TGCGCCAGCAGCTTGGCCATGGGCCCCTCCGGGACACAGTACTTC. Encoded protein: CASSLAMGPSGTQYF. Full variable domain (rest looked up from reference TRBV5-1 and TRBJ2-5): KAGVTQTPRYLIKTRGQQVTLSCSPISGHRSVSWYQQTPGQGLQFLFEYFSETQRNKGNFPGRFSGRQFSNSRSEMNVSTLELGDSALYLCASSLAMGPSGTQYFGPGTRLLVL.

V gene TRBV6-5 combines with J gene TRBJ1-2; a weak D match, TRBD1 (6 bases). CDR3 length: 13 residues. Germline CDR1 is MNHEY and CDR2 is SVGAGI. Trimming cost V 5 bases and J 4 bases, with 11 bases left between them. CDR3 bases: TGTGCCAGCAGTACTGGACAGAGCTATGGCTACACCTTC. It encodes CASSTGQSYGYTF.

The J gene is TRBJ2-7, the V gene TRBV2; TRBD1 might be the D (8 bases). Germline assignment: CDR1 SNHLY and CDR2 FYNNEI. The CDR3 length is 14 residues. V lost 6 bases, J lost 7 bases, and 19 bases lay in between. The CDR3 loop reads CASSGQGGSQEQYF. As DNA, the CDR3 is TGTGCCAGCAGCGGACAGGGAGGGTCTCAGGAGCAGTACTTC.

J is TRBJ2-5 and V is TRBV7-8, with TRBD2 matching 12 bases. V lost 4 bases to trimming and J lost 2 bases; unmatched junction nucleotides: 8. The CDR3 is made up of 17 amino acids. Germline assignment: CDR1 SGHVS and CDR2 FQNEAQ. Here the CDR3 DNA reads TGTGCCAGCAGCTCGCGACTAGCGGGGGATATTCAAGAGACCCAGTACTTC. It encodes CASSSRLAGDIQETQYF.

V and J are TRBV27 and TRBJ1-5, with 7 bases fitting TRBD1. From germline, CDR1 is MNHEY and CDR2 SMNVEV (reference sequence). Germline trimming cut 3 bases from V and 1 base from J; bases unmatched to any gene: 3. The length of the CDR3 is 15 residues. The CDR3 is CASSLQGQSNQPQHF. The CDR3, as DNA: TGTGCCAGCAGTTTGCAGGGACAGAGCAATCAGCCCCAGCATTTT.